Here is one T cell receptor beta chain with its context. Its antigen is not yet known. No base quality information exists; no much larger clone differs at one position. Receptor amplification or capture employed the immunoSEQ multiplex PCR assay. The multiplex PCR relied on a mix of 60 forward primers for TCR Vbeta segments and 13 reverse primers for TCR Jbeta segments. Amplification of the CDR3 region of rearranged TCR beta genes was performed with a multiplex PCR assay on genomic DNA. Amplified TCR beta libraries were sequenced as 87-base-pair reads on the Illumina HiSeq System. The authors processed their data as follows. In a later analysis, roughly 80 million unique TCR beta chains were counted across the 500 to 850 repertoires, and about 9.9 million of these chains were shared by at least two donors. Raw reads were error-corrected and collapsed into unique sequences with a nearest-neighbor algorithm that merged closely related sequences to remove PCR and sequencing errors. V, D and J gene segments were assigned by aligning CDR3 sequences to IMGT reference sequences. Each retained sequence needed at least a six-nucleotide match to both a V gene segment and a J gene segment. Rearrangements were called productive when the CDR3 lacked stop codons and stayed in frame with V and J; all others were non-productive. Following IMGT convention, CDR3 was defined as the stretch from the second conserved V-encoded cysteine up to the conserved J-encoded phenylalanine. The earlier analysis of some 540 of the donors excluded any sequence lacking an unambiguous match to a single V gene segment. An earlier analysis of under 750 of the donors called V segments functional above 56.7% productive rearrangements and segregating when the between-donor standard deviation exceeded 5%. A statistical classification framework was built for diagnosing cytomegalovirus status from the catalog of TCR beta chain sequences. V and J gene assignment, in a later analysis, came from comparing TCR nucleotide sequences with IMGT/GENE-DB human TR gene sequences. In a later analysis, CDR3 sequences and most-parsimonious VDJ recombination scenarios were assigned using the TCRdist pipeline. A later analysis defined each TCR beta chain by its CDR3 amino acid sequence plus V-gene family, and excluded reads lacking a unique V-gene family. To address suspected cross-contamination and a sequencing artifact, a later analysis removed around 600 highly shared, low-generation-probability nucleotide sequences. In a later analysis, a clonal expansion index was calculated for each public chain from normalized within-repertoire ranks of inferred template counts. A later analysis computed generation probabilities with a VDJ recombination model fitted to out-of-frame rearrangements, and checked the results against IGoR. In a later analysis, hypergeometric tests were used to score TCR-TCR, TCR-HLA and TCR-CMV co-occurrence, with a repertoire-size bias correction applied to TCR pairs. False discovery rates were estimated in a later analysis by permuting HLA or CMV assignments 20 times. A later analysis grouped co-occurring TCRs with DBSCAN, adding TCRdist sequence similarity when clustering within HLA-allele-positive subsets. For co-occurrence clustering, repertoires with fewer than 30,000 or more than 120,000 public chains were excluded, along with five repertoires with anomalous nucleotide sharing. TCRdb mirrors the immuneACCESS table, restricted to in-frame sequences. Some clones are absent from its copies; in checked studies, under half trace to an unresolved V gene, and the reason for the others is unknown. V, J and clone size derive from that table, while D and trimming were established from the DNA sequence. This sample is represented by some 90,000 clones; roughly 85% of them were singletons. The leading ten clones occupy around 6% of the sample.

The cohort comprised under 700 healthy bone marrow donors. At the time of sampling, all cohort members were nominally healthy, though unrecorded immune exposures were likely present. The donor was CMV seronegative and belonged to the group of 352 seronegative cohort members. Every donor gave a peripheral blood sample, and the peripheral blood mononuclear cells from that sample were used for TCR beta sequencing. Genomic DNA was extracted from the blood cell samples with the Qiagen DNeasy Blood Extraction Kit. This record belongs to a study of cytomegalovirus exposure and HLA in healthy donors (dated by TCRdb to between 2016 and 2019). Study-wide context: In an earlier analysis of roughly 500 of the donors, under 300 Gb of sequence data and 90 million to 130 million unique TCR beta sequences from about 190 million T cells were reported. Approximately 300 gigabases of sequencing data and around 85 million unique TCR sequences made up an early release that covered several hundred HLA-typed donors. Of the roughly 400 genotyped donors, approximately 81% were placed in the genetic ancestry cluster associated with self-reported Caucasian donors. The aim of the study was to test whether cataloging public T cell receptors could identify signatures of past pathogen exposure. The study profiled the T cell repertoires of about 640 subjects by immunosequencing and related them to cytomegalovirus serostatus. Besides the first cohort of hundreds of subjects, a separate validation cohort made up of 95 to 150 different subjects was used. To predict cytomegalovirus infection status, the study combined high-throughput TCR immunosequencing, statistical association of individual TCRs with disease status, and machine learning. A later analysis re-analyzed previously published TCR beta repertoires from roughly 630 donors and added high-resolution HLA genotyping to study TCR occurrence patterns. In the later analysis, no new phenotypic data were used to find candidate immune exposures; instead, reliance was placed on TCR beta sequences and their occurrence across donors. An earlier analysis of 587 of the donors used high-throughput TCR beta sequencing to judge whether each TCR beta V gene segment behaved as functional or pseudogenic. Alongside the repertoire data, information on donor age, sex, ethnicity and CMV serostatus was compiled. A later genetic analysis took genome-wide SNP genotypes for about 55% of the roughly 700 donors and used that subset as a discovery cohort. Every repertoire in the discovery cohort had been generated on one and the same sequencing platform. Both class I and class II loci were covered by HLA typing, at four-digit resolution. Typing coverage varied by locus: about 629-630 donors for A, B, C, DRB1 and DQB1; more than 500 for DQA1; about 600 for DPA1; 400 to 480 for DPB1. Because of strong linkage in the cohort, roughly five DR-DQ haplotypes were treated as single units for association and clustering. Across about 370 genotyped donors of the cohort, an average of approximately 220,000 unique TCR beta nucleotide sequences per donor were sequenced, and around 20% of those sequences were non-productive. Overall study results and their limits: In a later analysis, most CMV-associated TCR beta chains were found to appear HLA-restricted, with HLA associations seemingly driven largely by CMV exposure. A further reported finding was that TCR beta sequences accurately predicted the HLA-A and HLA-B alleles for most subjects in the first cohort. The presence/absence analyses assumed that sequencing depth was roughly uniform across donors, and that assumption may not be true. While some public TCRs were present in many individuals, most TCR sequences turned up only very rarely across donors. The authors suggested that the approach could potentially be extended to other disease states and immunological phenotypes. The cohort was sequenced for TCR beta chains only, and without alpha or paired-chain data the features that could be detected were limited. The study gave a list of around 170 TCR beta chains associated with cytomegalovirus. V-gene and J-gene trimming of TCR beta chains was associated with a missense DCLRE1C variant in a later genetic analysis, and the association was replicated in an independent cohort. Immune exposure information for the cohort was limited to CMV serostatus. Some 16 rarely observed V segments, including chromosome 9 orphons, were excluded from the earlier analysis of 550 to 700 of the donors because counts were too low. According to a later analysis, TCR association rates differed among HLA loci, with DRB1 alleles showing the most associated TCRs and HLA-C alleles showing the fewest. Compared with equally common non-associated chains, HLA-associated TCR beta chains in a later analysis were more clonally expanded and had lower generation probabilities. In both the original and validation cohorts, the classifier was reported to diagnose cytomegalovirus status with high specificity and sensitivity. Some IMGT-functional V segments, including TRBV6-2 and TRBV6-3, could not be distinguished by the 87-base-pair reads and were therefore excluded. When HLA alleles, especially DR and DQ, strongly co-occurred, attributing TCR associations to individual alleles was difficult. At a false discovery rate of 0.05, a later analysis linked about 16,000 TCR beta sequences to specific HLA alleles. Because HLA typing was unavailable for some donors at each locus, only the typed subset was used in association tests. Correlated functional status among segregating V segments might be attributable to linkage disequilibrium, but an unknown experimental factor could not be ruled out. In a later analysis, several top co-occurrence clusters were reported to appear linked to parvovirus B19, influenza, CMV and Epstein-Barr virus. An earlier analysis of 587 of the donors showed that most TCR beta V segments appeared in productive rearrangements either about 90% or about 30% of the time, which broadly matched IMGT annotations. A few of the identified cytomegalovirus-associated TCR beta chains were confirmed in vitro to be specific for cytomegalovirus antigens. According to a later genetic analysis, donors in an Asian-associated ancestry cluster had fewer N-insertions in productive TCRs than the approximately 610-donor mean. The sequencing pipeline was judged likely to have produced a cluster of highly shared sequence variants as a technical artifact.

The V and J ends are trimmed by 5 bases and 7 bases, leaving 12 bases between them. CDR1 MNHNS and CDR2 SASEGT were looked up in the germline V gene. The CDR3 spans 12 residues, from the cysteine through the phenylalanine. The DNA shown is the 36-base CDR3, in frame from base 1. Sequencing was performed on PBMCs. The chain uses TRBV6-1 and TRBJ2-7; TRBD1 is a possible D gene, resting on 5 matching bases. The receptor was isolated from a female donor in good health and CMV-seronegative. The sequenced DNA is TGTGCCAGCAGTACCCCAGGGAAGGAGCAGTACTTC. This encodes CASSTPGKEQYF.